The 21 T cell receptor beta chains given below trace back to one sample, sequenced in a study of blood T cell repertoires in COVID-19. The table came from immunoSEQ multiplex PCR; TCRdb's copy has only in-frame clones and leaves some out. The sample lists hundreds of thousands of clones, around nine tenths occurring once. Sample: PBMCs or T cells enriched from blood (not recorded which). Receptor source: a woman aged 55-75 years who had recovered from COVID-19.

In DNA, the CDR3 is TGTGCCAGCAGTCCCGGGACACTTCTCCGCTACACCTTC. It translates to CASSPGTLLRYTF. The chain joins TRBV28 to TRBJ1-2; perhaps TRBD1 as D (6 bases). V was shortened by 5 bases and J by 9 bases, with 16 bases between the two germline ends. Looked up from germline, CDR1 is MDHEN and CDR2 is SYDVKM. The CDR3 length is 13 residues.

This clone was recorded only once. The chain combines TRBV24-1 with TRBJ2-7; the match to TRBD1 covers 9 bases. V trimming: 5 bases; J trimming: 4 bases; junction bases outside the gene matches: 5. The V gene's germline CDR1 is KGHDR and CDR2 SFDVKD. CDR3 length: 14 residues. CDR3 bases: TGTGCCACCAGTGGGGGACAGGGTGTGTACGAGCAGTACGTC. Translated: CATSGGQGVYEQYV.

Worth noting for this clone: Other DNA sequences in this sample translate to the same CDR3. The genes are TRBV12-3 or TRBV12-4 and TRBJ1-1; unclear D gene. The CDR3 sequence is 13 residues long. Trimming stripped 2 bases from V and 2 bases from J, with 6 bases between. The CDR3 nucleotides are TGTGCCAGCAGTTTATCTGTAAACACTGAAGCTTTCTTT. Translated, it gives CASSLSVNTEAFF.

Regarding this clone: This sample also contains other DNA sequences that code for the same CDR3. This chain connects TRBV6-5 to TRBJ1-6; D gene unclear. Trimming took off 2 bases at V and 6 bases at J, with 11 bases between the two ends. Germline CDR1 MNHEY, CDR2 SVGAGI. The CDR3 sequence is 15 residues long. CDR3 in DNA: TGTGCCAGCAGTTACCGTGAGGGCTCTAATTCACCCCTCCACTTT. Its protein is CASSYREGSNSPLHF.

This clone was seen a single time. The genes are TRBV5-4 and TRBJ2-7; 8 nucleotides line up with TRBD1. With 5 bases clipped from V and 3 bases from J, the junction kept 7 bases outside the gene matches. Germline CDR1 reads SGHNT; CDR2 reads YYREEE (reference sequence). The CDR3 runs 14 residues. CDR3 in amino acids: CASSWGGQGYEQYV. CDR3 nucleotide sequence: TGTGCCAGCAGTTGGGGTGGACAGGGCTACGAGCAGTACGTC.

The genes are TRBV28 and TRBJ1-5; 8 positions match TRBD1. Germline assignment: CDR1 MDHEN and CDR2 SYDVKM. V gave up 5 bases and J gave up 4 bases; unmatched junction bases: 10. The CDR3 spans 16 residues. The CDR3 coding sequence is TGTGCCAGCAGTCCACCGCATCGACAGGGGAATCAGCCCCAGCATTTT. This gives the protein CASSPPHRQGNQPQHF.

This chain joins TRBV2 and TRBJ2-7, with D perhaps TRBD1 (5 bases). CDR3 length equals 14 residues. The germline V and J ends were trimmed by 4 bases and 0 bases, with 10 bases remaining between them. Germline V gives CDR1 SNHLY, CDR2 FYNNEI. The CDR3 nucleotides read TGTGCCAGCAGTGCATCAGGGCTCTCCTACGAGCAGTACGTC. This encodes CASSASGLSYEQYV.

The genes are TRBV9 and TRBJ2-5, with D possibly TRBD2 on 6 matching bases. Germline assignment: CDR1 SGDLS and CDR2 YYNGEE. There are 14 residues in the CDR3. Trimming stripped 0 bases from V and 3 bases from J, with 9 bases between. The CDR3 DNA reads as TGTGCCAGCAGCGTAGGAGTAGCGGAAGAGACCCAGTACTTC. It specifies CASSVGVAEETQYF.

The J gene is TRBJ1-6, the V gene TRBV27, with TRBD1 identical over 9 bases. With 3 bases clipped from V and 7 bases from J, the junction kept 10 bases outside the gene matches. Germline CDR1 and CDR2: MNHEY and SMNVEV (reference sequence). The CDR3 runs to 17 residues. Here the CDR3 DNA reads TGTGCCAGCAGTTTTTGGTCACCGGGACAGGGAAATTCACCCCTCCACTTT. It translates to CASSFWSPGQGNSPLHF.

The chain uses TRBV4-2 and TRBJ2-7, with TRBD2 matching over 14 bases. The CDR3 has 15 residues. V lost 5 bases and J lost 2; bases outside the gene matches: 2. Germline assignment: CDR1 LGHNA and CDR2 YNFKEQ. The CDR3 DNA sequence: TGTGCCAGCAGCTGGACTAGCGGGGGGACCTACGAGCAGTACGTC. This codes for CASSWTSGGTYEQYV.

The rearrangement uses TRBV5-5 and TRBJ2-6; maybe TRBD1 (6 bases). V gave up 0 bases and J gave up 4 bases, with 8 bases separating them. There are 15 residues in the CDR3. In germline, CDR1 is SGHKS, CDR2 YYEKEE (reference sequence). The CDR3 DNA follows: TGTGCCAGCAGCTTGGGGGACACAGGGGCCAACGTCCTGACTTTC. Translating gives CASSLGDTGANVLTF.

This chain uses TRBV3-1 (or the pseudogene TRBV3-2) with TRBJ1-1; a possible D gene is TRBD1 (5 bases). V dropped 2 bases and J dropped 5 bases, with 9 bases sitting between them. The CDR3 consists of 13 residues. Per germline, CDR1 LGHDT and CDR2 YNNKEL (reference sequence). CDR3 coding DNA: TGTGCCAGCAGCCAATACGGGGGGACTGAAGCTTTCTTT. As protein: CASSQYGGTEAFF.

In its sample, this clone was seen once. The chain joins TRBV27 to TRBJ2-3; unclear D gene. CDR3 size: 14 residues. Germline lookup yields CDR1 MNHEY and CDR2 SMNVEV (reference sequence). Trimming removed 4 bases at V and 7 bases at J, with 15 bases between. CDR3 nucleotide sequence: TGTGCCAGCAGTTCGTCCTCCGTCTCGTATACGCAGTATTTT. Its protein product is CASSSSSVSYTQYF.

This clone was seen a handful of times. The V gene is TRBV5-1, the J gene TRBJ1-4; 7 bases are a match to TRBD1. Trimming at V came to 5 bases and at J to 12 bases, leaving 4 bases not matched to a gene. CDR3 length: 11 residues. The germline V gene has CDR1 SGHRS and CDR2 YFSETQ. CDR3 protein: CASSSQGELFF. In DNA, the CDR3 is TGCGCCAGCAGTTCCCAGGGGGAACTGTTTTTT. The complete variable domain, with remaining parts taken from reference TRBV5-1 and TRBJ1-4, reads KAGVTQTPRYLIKTRGQQVTLSCSPISGHRSVSWYQQTPGQGLQFLFEYFSETQRNKGNFPGRFSGRQFSNSRSEMNVSTLELGDSALYLCASSSQGELFFGSGTQLSVL.

The V and J genes are TRBV7-9 and TRBJ2-2; D perhaps matches TRBD1 (6 bases). V lost 3 bases and J lost 0, with 8 bases in between. The CDR3 covers 15 residues. Looked up from germline, CDR1 is SEHNR and CDR2 is FQNEAQ (reference sequence). The CDR3 DNA reads as TGTGCCAGCAGCTTCGACAGGACGAACACCGGGGAGCTGTTTTTT. Encoded protein: CASSFDRTNTGELFF. The entire variable domain, with the rest obtained from reference TRBV7-9 and TRBJ2-2, is as follows: DTGVSQNPRHKITKRGQNVTFRCDPISEHNRLYWYRQTLGQGPEFLTYFQNEAQLEKSRLLSDRFSAERPKGSFSTLEIQRTEQGDSAMYLCASSFDRTNTGELFFGEGSRLTVL.

The J gene is TRBJ1-3, the V gene TRBV29-1; TRBD1 matches at 9 bases. V was clipped by 7 bases and J by 0 bases; unmatched bases: 16. CDR1 is SQVTM, CDR2 ANQGSEA, per germline. The CDR3 runs to 18 residues. The CDR3 here is CSAPGDRVTVYSGNTIYF. Written as DNA, the CDR3 is TGCAGCGCCCCGGGGGACAGGGTGACCGTCTACTCTGGAAACACCATATATTTT. Drawing the rest from reference TRBV29-1 and TRBJ1-3, the complete variable domain is SAVISQKPSRDICQRGTSLTIQCQVDSQVTMMFWYRQQPGQSLTLIATANQGSEATYESGFVIDKFPISRPNLTFSTLTVSNMSPEDSSIYLCSAPGDRVTVYSGNTIYFGEGSWLTVV.

The V call is TRBV5-1, the J call TRBJ1-3; D is perhaps TRBD1 (6 bases). This CDR3 spans 17 amino acids. Trimming stripped 4 bases from V and 0 bases from J, with 17 bases between. Per germline, CDR1 SGHRS and CDR2 YFSETQ. In DNA, the CDR3 is TGCGCCAGCAGCCTGTGGGGGGGCCAGAGCTCTGGAAACACCATATATTTT. Amino acids: CASSLWGGQSSGNTIYF.

This clone appeared once. The V and J genes are TRBV2 and TRBJ2-7; possible D gene TRBD1, 6 bases. This CDR3 is 15 amino acids long. Per germline, CDR1 SNHLY and CDR2 FYNNEI. The ends were cut back, 3 bases at V and 5 bases at J, with 17 bases in the middle. DNA of the CDR3: TGTGCCAGCAGTGACGCGAGGGCAGGGGCCAACGAGCAGTACGTC. It codes for CASSDARAGANEQYV.

The chain couples TRBV15 to TRBJ1-2; 7 positions agree with TRBD1. Germline V gene lookup returns CDR1 LNHNV and CDR2 YYDKDF (reference sequence). Unmatched junction bases numbered 7, after V lost 0 bases and J lost 6 bases. CDR3 length equals 15 residues. The CDR3 sequence is CATSRDRQGRDGYTF. CDR3 DNA: TGTGCCACCAGCAGAGATAGACAGGGTCGAGATGGCTACACCTTC.

The chain combines TRBV14 with TRBJ2-7; 8 bases fit TRBD1. The J segment lost 5 bases and the V segment lost 1 base, leaving 10 bases of the junction unmatched. This CDR3 comprises 16 residues. CDR1 is SGHDN, CDR2 FVKESK, per germline. The CDR3 DNA is TGTGCCAGCAGCCAAGCCCGGGACAGGCCGGGGGACGAGCAGTACTTC. Amino acid sequence: CASSQARDRPGDEQYF.

The V and J genes are TRBV19 and TRBJ1-5; the D gene is possibly TRBD1 (6 bases). V gave up 6 bases and J gave up 4 bases, with 22 bases separating them. Germline values: CDR1 LNHDA, CDR2 SQIVND (reference sequence). This CDR3 comprises 17 residues. The CDR3 loop is CASSEFTGTSRNQPQHF. The CDR3 DNA follows: TGTGCCAGTAGCGAGTTTACAGGGACCAGCAGAAATCAGCCCCAGCATTTT.